A single sample is the source of the 9 T cell receptor beta chains below, sequenced in a study of shared clonotypes between healthy human individuals. This table comes from immunoSEQ multiplex PCR, and its TCRdb copy is limited to in-frame clones, with some not included. The data show about 1,500,000 clones, 96% seen once. Sequencing was performed on naive CD4+ T cells sorted from blood. Subset here: CD45RA+ positively selected. The receptors here all came from a man aged 25-45 years in good health.

This clone was seen just once. The V gene is TRBV6-6, the J gene TRBJ1-2, with unresolved D. This CDR3 region has 14 residues. V dropped 0 bases and J dropped 7 bases, with 12 bases sitting between them. Germline CDR1 is MNHNY and CDR2 is SVGAGI (reference sequence). CDR3 region: CASSYSFRTGGYTF. CDR3 nucleotide sequence: TGTGCCAGCAGTTACTCGTTCAGAACCGGTGGCTACACCTTC.

The chain combines TRBV28 with TRBJ2-7, with D hard to call. CDR1 and CDR2 (germline): MDHEN, SYDVKM. V shed 5 bases and J shed 4 bases, with 21 bases lying between them. This CDR3 has 16 residues. CDR3 in DNA: TGTGCCAGCAGTCCTACCCCGCAGCTCTCACCGTACGAGCAGTACTTC. Translating gives CASSPTPQLSPYEQYF.

V is TRBV5-4 and J is TRBJ2-1; the D is unclear. From germline, CDR1 is SGHNT and CDR2 YYREEE (reference sequence). The CDR3 covers 15 residues. Trimming removed 3 bases at V and 0 bases at J, with 10 bases between. The CDR3 sequence is CASSSLPSSYNEQFF. DNA of the CDR3: TGTGCCAGCAGCTCATTACCAAGCTCCTACAATGAGCAGTTCTTC.

The chain links TRBV9 to TRBJ2-5; D not certain. Trimming stripped 6 bases from V and 4 bases from J, with 16 bases between. Germline CDR1 is SGDLS and CDR2 is YYNGEE. This CDR3 is built from 14 residues. The CDR3 nucleotides read TGTGCCAGCACCCCTACTGGCCCTGGAGAGACCCAGTACTTC. Amino acids: CASTPTGPGETQYF.

The V call is TRBV6-1, the J call TRBJ2-7, with D tentatively TRBD1 (5 bases). The V gene lost 6 bases and the J gene lost 0 bases, with 15 bases spanning the gap. This CDR3 comprises 15 residues. In germline, CDR1 is MNHNS, CDR2 SASEGT. This CDR3 is CASRDPRQSSYEQYF. The CDR3 DNA sequence: TGTGCCAGCAGAGACCCTCGACAGTCCTCCTACGAGCAGTACTTC.

This chain joins TRBV5-1 and TRBJ2-2; D is perhaps TRBD1 (5 bases). The CDR3 runs 18 residues. Trimming pared 5 bases from V and 0 bases from J, leaving 20 bases between. The germline gives CDR1 SGHRS, CDR2 YFSETQ. The CDR3 coding sequence is TGCGCCAGCAGTCCCCAAATGACAGCCCATACGAACACCGGGGAGCTGTTTTTT. Its protein is CASSPQMTAHTNTGELFF.

CDR3 loop: CASSRMGTNTGELFF. Written as DNA, the CDR3 is TGTGCCAGCAGCCGTATGGGGACGAACACCGGGGAGCTGTTTTTT. V is TRBV11-2 and J is TRBJ2-2, with unresolved D. This CDR3 is built from 15 residues. Germline CDR1 is SGHAT and CDR2 is FQNNGV. Trimming took 5 bases from V and 0 from J, leaving 10 bases between them.

The J gene is TRBJ1-2, the V gene TRBV10-2, with unresolved D. The CDR3 runs to 12 residues. CDR1 and CDR2 from the germline V gene are WSHSY and SAAADI. With 3 bases removed from V and 8 bases from J, the gap between germline ends came to 10 bases. In DNA, the CDR3 is TGCGCCAGCAGTGACGGGGTGAGGGGCTACACCTTC. The encoded protein is CASSDGVRGYTF.

The V call is TRBV6-1, the J call TRBJ2-5, with 7 bases that match TRBD1. The length of the CDR3 is 13 residues. The V segment lost 9 bases and the J segment 0 bases; nucleotides outside the gene matches: 4. Germline V CDR1 and CDR2: MNHNS, SASEGT. DNA of the CDR3: TGTGCCAGTAGAGGGACAGACCAAGAGACCCAGTACTTC. Translated, it gives CASRGTDQETQYF.